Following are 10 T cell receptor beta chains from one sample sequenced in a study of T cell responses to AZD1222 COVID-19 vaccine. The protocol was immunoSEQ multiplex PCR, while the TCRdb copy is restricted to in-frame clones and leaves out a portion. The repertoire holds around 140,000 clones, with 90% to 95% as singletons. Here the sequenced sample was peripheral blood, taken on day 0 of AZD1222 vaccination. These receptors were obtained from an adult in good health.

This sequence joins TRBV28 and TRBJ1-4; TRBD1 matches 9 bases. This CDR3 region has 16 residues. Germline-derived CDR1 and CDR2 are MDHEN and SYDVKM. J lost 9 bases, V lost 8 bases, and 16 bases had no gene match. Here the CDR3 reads CASEGQGHSWSKKLFF. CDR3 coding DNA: TGTGCCAGCGAGGGACAGGGTCATAGTTGGTCTAAAAAACTGTTTTTT.

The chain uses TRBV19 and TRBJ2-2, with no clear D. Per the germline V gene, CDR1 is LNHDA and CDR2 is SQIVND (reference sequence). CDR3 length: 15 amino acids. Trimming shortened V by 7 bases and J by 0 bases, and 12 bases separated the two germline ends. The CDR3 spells CASTAARSNTGELFF. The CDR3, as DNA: TGTGCCAGTACGGCAGCGCGATCGAACACCGGGGAGCTGTTTTTT.

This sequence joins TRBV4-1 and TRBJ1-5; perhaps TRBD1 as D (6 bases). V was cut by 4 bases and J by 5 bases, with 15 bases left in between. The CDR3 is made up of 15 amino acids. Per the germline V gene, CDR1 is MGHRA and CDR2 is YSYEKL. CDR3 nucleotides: TGCGCCAGCAGCCCAGAACAGGGAGCAGATCAGCCCCAGCATTTT. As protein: CASSPEQGADQPQHF.

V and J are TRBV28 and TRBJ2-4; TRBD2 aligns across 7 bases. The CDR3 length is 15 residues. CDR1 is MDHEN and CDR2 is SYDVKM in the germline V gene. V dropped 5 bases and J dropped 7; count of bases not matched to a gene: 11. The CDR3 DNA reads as TGTGCCAGCAGTACTTATGGGACTAAGTGGAACATTCAGTACTTC. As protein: CASSTYGTKWNIQYF.

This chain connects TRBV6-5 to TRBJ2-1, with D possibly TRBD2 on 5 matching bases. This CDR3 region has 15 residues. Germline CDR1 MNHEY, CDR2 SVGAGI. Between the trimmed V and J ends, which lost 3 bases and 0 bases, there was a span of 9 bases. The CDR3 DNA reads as TGTGCCAGCAGTTATGGACTGAGCTCCTACAATGAGCAGTTCTTC. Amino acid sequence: CASSYGLSSYNEQFF.

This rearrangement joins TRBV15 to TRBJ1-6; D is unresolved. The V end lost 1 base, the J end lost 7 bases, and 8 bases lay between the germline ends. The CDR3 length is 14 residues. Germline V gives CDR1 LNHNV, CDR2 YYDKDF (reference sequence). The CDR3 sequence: CATSRALLNSPLHF. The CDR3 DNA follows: TGTGCCACCAGCAGAGCCCTACTCAATTCACCCCTCCACTTT.

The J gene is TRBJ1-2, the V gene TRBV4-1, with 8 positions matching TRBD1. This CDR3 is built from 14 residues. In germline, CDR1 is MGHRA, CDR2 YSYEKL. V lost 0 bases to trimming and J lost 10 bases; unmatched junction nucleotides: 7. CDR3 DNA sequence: TGCGCCAGCAGCCAAGAAATAGGACAGGGCACCTACACCTTC. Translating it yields CASSQEIGQGTYTF.

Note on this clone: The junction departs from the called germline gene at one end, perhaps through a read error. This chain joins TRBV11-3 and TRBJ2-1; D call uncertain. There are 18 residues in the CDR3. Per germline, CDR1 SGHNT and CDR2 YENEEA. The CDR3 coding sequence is TGTGCCAGCAACCTTACCCTACTCAGCCTATCCTCCGACAATGAGCAGTTCTTC. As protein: CASNLTLLSLSSDNEQFF. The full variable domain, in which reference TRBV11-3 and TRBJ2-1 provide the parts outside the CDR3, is EAGVVQSPRYKIIEKKQPVAFWCNPISGHNTLYWYLQNLGQGPELLIRYENEEAVDDSQLPKDRFSAERLKGVDSTLKIQPAELGDSAVYLCASNLTLLSLSSDNEQFFGPGTRLTVL.

The CDR3 coding sequence is TGTGCCAGCAGCGGAGACCGTTTCCTCACCATATATTTT. Protein product: CASSGDRFLTIYF. The chain is built from TRBV9 and TRBJ1-3, with unresolved D. Trimming pared 3 bases from V and 9 bases from J, leaving 13 bases between. The CDR3 contains 13 residues. CDR1 and CDR2 (germline): SGDLS, YYNGEE.

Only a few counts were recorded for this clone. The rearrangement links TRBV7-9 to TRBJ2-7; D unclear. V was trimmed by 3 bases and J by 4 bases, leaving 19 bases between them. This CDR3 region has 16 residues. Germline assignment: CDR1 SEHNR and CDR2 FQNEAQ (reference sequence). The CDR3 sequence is CASSFGARRKFYEQYF. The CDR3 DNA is TGTGCCAGCAGCTTCGGAGCCAGGAGAAAATTTTACGAGCAGTACTTC.